The subject of this entry is one TCR beta chain. The antigen is not known. The V gene lost 0 bases and the J gene lost 1 base, with 7 bases spanning the gap. CDR1 and CDR2 (germline): DFQATT, SNEGSKA (reference sequence). This CDR3 region has 14 residues. This sample's time point: persistent/refractory GD, antithyroid drugs over 5 years with positive TRAb. RNA extracted from PBMCs served as the sequencing template. American Thyroid Association guidelines defined how Graves' disease was diagnosed. This sample was included in a study of regulatory T cells in long-lasting Graves disease. Background on the study: The criterion for persistent Graves' disease was over 5 years of antithyroid drugs with positive TSH receptor antibodies.

Building the TCR beta libraries relied on iRepertoire HTBI primers, and CDR3 regions underwent Arm-PCR. TCRdb recomputed calls from the multiplex PCR reads with MiXCR, one row per CDR3 protein. The top ten clones hold around 40% of a sample with 650,000 to 850,000 distinct CDR3 sequences, approximately 29% of them seen once. Study outcomes and limitations: The study found persistent patients shared more public clonotypes (2,741) than new patients (approximately 870). Gene preferences differed: TRBV28, TRBJ1-2, TRBJ2-5 in persistent cases.

The sequenced sample was peripheral blood mononuclear cells (PBMCs), obtained when the disease was refractory, from a patient treated with antithyroid drugs. The receptor comes from a female donor with Graves disease. V usage is TRBV20-1 and J usage is TRBJ1-3; D remains ambiguous. For the CDR3, the DNA is TGCAGTGCTAGAGATATAAGGTCTGGAAACACCATATATTTT. It is translated as CSARDIRSGNTIYF.